This T cell receptor beta chain came from a study of blood T cell repertoires in COVID-19 (dated by TCRdb to the early 2020s). For context, the study as a whole: Collaborator samples came from the United States, Italy and Spain and covered acute and convalescent phases of COVID-19. The material from the prospective study consisted of cDNA or gDNA derived from T cells, B-cell-depleted T cells, or PBMCs. The dataset comprised deeply sampled blood TCRbeta repertoires from subjects exposed to, actively infected with, or recovered from COVID-19. A freely available public database, intended as a resource for researchers studying the immune response to SARS-CoV-2, is where the repertoires were released. The samples were drawn from the first 160 participants of the ongoing ImmuneRACE study and from 950 to 1,500 subjects provided by 6 global collaborators. Nearly every sample came with metadata listing a de-identified subject ID, COVID-19 status, age in years and sex. Where HLA class I and class II types were available, the types were taken from metadata supplied by the sample provider, not from assay-based typing.

At one collaborating source in Seattle, patients were enrolled during active infection and were followed longitudinally through the course of disease. Collaborating institutions collected whole blood in K2EDTA tubes following their own protocols. For TCRbeta analysis, collaborator samples were shipped as frozen whole blood, as isolated PBMCs, or as DNA extracted from either sample type. TCRbeta CDR3 regions were amplified from genomic DNA using the immunoSEQ Assay, a bias-controlled multiplex PCR. In the source study's methods: Within the assay, amplification of reference gene primers was used to estimate how many nucleated cells each sample contained. To quantify the absolute abundance of each unique TCRbeta CDR3 rearrangement, sequence reads were collapsed and filtered. For each sample, productive Simpson clonality was calculated as the square root of Simpson's diversity index across productive rearrangements. TCRdb provides this immuneACCESS table in a form limited to in-frame rearrangements. Some clones are lacking; in checked studies, under half of them reflect an unresolved V gene, and why the rest are absent is not known. V and J calls and clone size are given by that table; D and trimming were obtained from the DNA. The sample contains hundreds of thousands of clones, 85% to 90% of them found a single time. The top ten clones comprise about 1% of the sample.

CDR1 and CDR2 are drawn from the germline V gene: SGHTA, FQGNSA. The CDR3 goes from the cysteine to the phenylalanine over 13 residues. Just CDR3 DNA is preserved here, 39 bases in frame from base 1. V gives up 11 bases and J gives up 5 bases, and the segment between their germline ends measures 18 bases. Remarks on this clone: Its antigen remains unidentified. Qualities for individual bases were not recorded, and no much larger clone is one base off.

The paper as a whole reports these results and caveats: The quantity of clinical and demographic metadata differed by source and by participant and was supplied without curation.

The rearranged segments are TRBV7-2 and TRBJ2-5; a tentative D call is TRBD1 (5 bases match). This sequence was found in a man aged 18 to 29 with COVID-19, enrolled during active disease. Sequencing was performed on peripheral blood. The CDR3 has the sequence CAGRQLAGETQYF. The DNA sequence is TGTGCCGGTAGACAGCTCGCCGGGGAGACCCAGTACTTC.